One and the same sample provided the 25 T cell receptor beta chains below, sequenced in a study of identifying expanded T cells in peripheral blood. Generated by immunoSEQ multiplex PCR, the TCRdb table keeps only in-frame clones and is missing some. The sample has about 91,000 clones, about nine tenths seen once. Source material: blood. The receptor source for this set is a person aged 18 to 70 in good health.

The rearrangement uses TRBV2 and TRBJ2-7; TRBD1 is a possible D gene (6 bases). CDR1 and CDR2 from the germline V gene are SNHLY and FYNNEI. Trimming took 4 bases from V and 2 from J, leaving 9 bases between them. The CDR3 is 13 residues long. CDR3 amino acids: CASSGQAPYEQYF. CDR3 DNA: TGTGCCAGCAGTGGACAGGCCCCCTACGAGCAGTACTTC.

This chain joins TRBV5-1 and TRBJ1-5; 7 bases map to TRBD1. Germline V gene lookup returns CDR1 SGHRS and CDR2 YFSETQ. V was clipped by 1 base and J by 6 bases; unmatched bases: 1. The CDR3 spans 13 residues. The CDR3 DNA reads as TGCGCCAGCAGCTTGACAGGGGTTCAGCCCCAGCATTTT. Protein sequence: CASSLTGVQPQHF.

Concerning this clone: At the DNA level, this CDR3 is encoded by other sequences in the same sample as well. The chain employs TRBV6-5 and TRBJ2-1; 11 nucleotides match TRBD2. Germline trimming cut 6 bases from V and 4 bases from J; bases unmatched to any gene: 5. The germline gives CDR1 MNHEY, CDR2 SVGAGI. The CDR3 totals 15 residues. CDR3 amino acids: CASSPTSGGYNEQFF. The DNA for the CDR3 is TGTGCCAGCAGCCCCACTAGCGGGGGATACAATGAGCAGTTCTTC.

The V gene is TRBV5-4, the J gene TRBJ2-5, with TRBD1 matching over 7 bases. V shed 4 bases, J shed 0 bases, and the junction held 9 bases outside the gene matches. This CDR3 has 16 residues. Germline values: CDR1 SGHNT, CDR2 YYREEE (reference sequence). CDR3 coding DNA: TGTGCCAGCAGCAGATTAGACAGGGTGTACCAAGAGACCCAGTACTTC. Translating it yields CASSRLDRVYQETQYF.

The chain combines TRBV19 with TRBJ2-7; 9 positions agree with TRBD1. The CDR3 totals 15 residues. V lost 4 bases and J lost 5; bases outside the gene matches: 9. The germline V gene has CDR1 LNHDA and CDR2 SQIVND (reference sequence). CDR3 coding DNA: TGTGCCAGTAGTAGACCGGGACAGGGTTCCGACGAGCAGTACTTC. It encodes CASSRPGQGSDEQYF.

V and J are TRBV28 and TRBJ1-5; D is unclear. The germline gives CDR1 MDHEN, CDR2 SYDVKM. The ends were cut back, 1 base at V and 14 bases at J, with 12 bases in the middle. This CDR3 is built from 12 residues. The CDR3 nucleotides read TGTGCCAGCAGTTTATTAGGGAAGGCTGAGCATTTT. This sequence encodes CASSLLGKAEHF.

A few counts support this clone. The chain recombines TRBV4-3 with TRBJ2-3; 8 nucleotides line up with TRBD2. This CDR3 has 19 amino acids. J gave up 3 bases and V 0 bases, and 14 bases lay outside the gene matches. The germline CDR1 and CDR2 sequences are LGHNA and YSLEER. The CDR3 sequence: CASSQDSGAGVGWTDTQYF. Written as DNA, the CDR3 is TGCGCCAGCAGCCAAGATTCTGGAGCGGGAGTCGGGTGGACAGATACGCAGTATTTT.

J is TRBJ2-1 and V is TRBV25-1; D not certain. CDR3 length: 14 amino acids. Germline V gene sequence: CDR1 MGHDK, CDR2 SYGVNS. V was clipped by 2 bases and J by 4 bases, with 9 bases between them. The CDR3: CASSEIAGYNEQFF. The CDR3 region has the DNA TGTGCCAGCAGTGAAATAGCAGGATACAATGAGCAGTTCTTC.

V and J are TRBV5-6 and TRBJ1-5, with TRBD1 identical over 11 bases. V was clipped by 4 bases and J by 5 bases; unmatched bases: 8. The CDR3 is 16 residues long. Germline-derived CDR1 and CDR2 are SGHDT and YYEEEE. CDR3 bases: TGTGCCAGCAGCACCGGACAGGGGGCATTTGATCAGCCCCAGCATTTT. It encodes CASSTGQGAFDQPQHF. Filled out from reference TRBV5-6 and TRBJ1-5, the complete variable domain reads DAGVTQSPTHLIKTRGQQVTLRCSPKSGHDTVSWYQQALGQGPQFIFQYYEEEERQRGNFPDRFSGHQFPNYSSELNVNALLLGDSALYLCASSTGQGAFDQPQHFGDGTRLSIL.

This clone was counted between two and nine times. V gene TRBV5-4 combines with J gene TRBJ2-5, with 7 bases matching TRBD1. CDR1 is SGHNT, CDR2 YYREEE, per germline (reference sequence). The CDR3 loop spans 15 amino acids. V trimming: 0 bases; J trimming: 5 bases; junction bases outside the gene matches: 7. This CDR3 is CASSLVTGEGETQYF. The CDR3 bases are TGTGCCAGCAGCTTGGTAACAGGGGAAGGCGAGACCCAGTACTTC.

The chain links TRBV28 to TRBJ2-2, with 12 bases lining up with TRBD1. The length of the CDR3 is 17 residues. Germline CDR1 reads MDHEN; CDR2 reads SYDVKM. V trimming: 7 bases; J trimming: 6 bases; junction bases outside the gene matches: 12. The CDR3 loop is CASTSLGGTGGPGELFF. In nucleotides, the CDR3 is TGTGCCAGCACCTCCCTAGGGGGGACAGGGGGCCCCGGGGAGCTGTTTTTT.

V gene TRBV7-3 combines with J gene TRBJ2-1; 11 bases line up with TRBD2. The CDR3 length is 16 residues. CDR1 is SGHTA, CDR2 FQGTGA, per germline. V was clipped by 1 base and J by 2 bases; unmatched bases: 1. CDR3 in DNA: TGTGCCAGCAGCTTAATAGCGGGAGGGCCCTACAATGAGCAGTTCTTC. Protein: CASSLIAGGPYNEQFF. The variable domain in full, with the rest retrieved from reference TRBV7-3 and TRBJ2-1, is GAGVSQTPSNKVTEKGKYVELRCDPISGHTALYWYRQSLGQGPEFLIYFQGTGAADDSGLPNDRFFAVRPEGSVSTLKIQRTERGDSAVYLCASSLIAGGPYNEQFFGPGTRLTVL.

This clone was seen only once. The chain uses TRBV7-9 and TRBJ2-5; D is perhaps TRBD1 or TRBD2 (5 bases each). CDR1 and CDR2 from the germline V gene are SEHNR and FQNEAQ (reference sequence). With 5 bases removed from V and 0 bases from J, the gap between germline ends came to 13 bases. The CDR3 spans 15 residues. The CDR3 loop is CASSENPGHQETQYF. The CDR3 DNA is TGTGCCAGCAGCGAAAATCCGGGACACCAAGAGACCCAGTACTTC. Looking up the rest from reference TRBV7-9 and TRBJ2-5 gives the full variable domain: DTGVSQNPRHKITKRGQNVTFRCDPISEHNRLYWYRQTLGQGPEFLTYFQNEAQLEKSRLLSDRFSAERPKGSFSTLEIQRTEQGDSAMYLCASSENPGHQETQYFGPGTRLLVL.

The chain uses TRBV6-6 and TRBJ1-6, with D perhaps TRBD1 (5 bases). From germline, CDR1 is MNHNY and CDR2 SVGAGI (reference sequence). This CDR3 spans 13 amino acids. V lost 9 bases, J lost 7 bases, and 13 bases lay in between. The CDR3 here is CASREGSNSPLHF. CDR3 bases: TGTGCCAGTAGGGAGGGGAGCAATTCACCCCTCCACTTT.

J is TRBJ2-5 and V is TRBV28; TRBD2 matches at 8 bases. The CDR3 runs to 16 residues. V gave up 9 bases and J gave up 7 bases; unmatched junction bases: 19. CDR1 MDHEN and CDR2 SYDVKM come from the germline V gene. CDR3 sequence (DNA): TGTGCCAGTACCTCGAGCGGGGGCCACGCAGGTGGGACCCAGTACTTC. As protein: CASTSSGGHAGGTQYF.

This chain uses TRBV6-1 with TRBJ2-3; 8 bases are a match to TRBD1. The CDR3 runs 14 residues. J lost 2 bases, V lost 7 bases, and 5 bases had no gene match. Per germline, CDR1 MNHNS and CDR2 SASEGT. The CDR3 sequence is CASTGQGVTDTQYF. The CDR3 DNA is TGTGCCAGCACAGGACAGGGCGTCACAGATACGCAGTATTTT.

The chain carries TRBV5-1 and TRBJ2-5; TRBD1 matches 8 bases. Per germline, CDR1 SGHRS and CDR2 YFSETQ. The CDR3 sequence is 14 residues long. V lost 5 bases to trimming and J lost 2 bases; unmatched junction nucleotides: 5. CDR3 in amino acids: CASSQGQVQETQYF. Written as DNA, the CDR3 is TGCGCCAGCAGTCAGGGACAGGTACAAGAGACCCAGTACTTC.

The chain has TRBV19 and TRBJ2-2; perhaps TRBD1 as D (8 bases). Germline V gene lookup returns CDR1 LNHDA and CDR2 SQIVND (reference sequence). V was clipped by 5 bases and J by 6 bases, with 13 bases between them. The CDR3 is 14 residues long. The CDR3 DNA reads TGTGCCAGTAGTCGTACAGGGGGGGCCGGGGAGCTGTTTTTT. It translates to CASSRTGGAGELFF. Looking up the rest from reference TRBV19 and TRBJ2-2 gives the full variable domain: DGGITQSPKYLFRKEGQNVTLSCEQNLNHDAMYWYRQDPGQGLRLIYYSQIVNDFQKGDIAEGYSVSREKKESFPLTVTSAQKNPTAFYLCASSRTGGAGELFFGEGSRLTVL.

DNA for the CDR3: TGTGCCAGTAGCGGAGGGGCTGGGGGTGAGCAGTTCTTC. Its protein product is CASSGGAGGEQFF. The J gene is TRBJ2-1, the V gene TRBV19, with D tentatively TRBD2 (6 bases). The CDR3 loop spans 13 amino acids. Trimming cost V 6 bases and J 9 bases, with 15 bases left between them. Germline V gene lookup returns CDR1 LNHDA and CDR2 SQIVND (reference sequence).

The V call is TRBV5-6, the J call TRBJ2-7; D unclear. CDR3 length: 14 residues. Looked up from germline, CDR1 is SGHDT and CDR2 is YYEEEE. Trimming took off 4 bases at V and 0 bases at J, with 11 bases between the two ends. CDR3: CASSPSAASYEQYF. The CDR3 nucleotides are TGTGCCAGCAGCCCCAGCGCGGCCTCCTACGAGCAGTACTTC.

The V call is TRBV7-3, the J call TRBJ2-3, with 14 bases that match TRBD2. In germline, CDR1 is SGHTA, CDR2 FQGTGA. The CDR3 is 15 amino acids. With 3 bases clipped from V and 5 bases from J, the junction kept 1 base outside the gene matches. The CDR3 DNA reads TGTGCCAGCAGCTTCGGACTAGCGGGGGGAGATACGCAGTATTTT. This gives the protein CASSFGLAGGDTQYF. Full variable domain (remainder filled in from reference TRBV7-3 and TRBJ2-3): GAGVSQTPSNKVTEKGKYVELRCDPISGHTALYWYRQSLGQGPEFLIYFQGTGAADDSGLPNDRFFAVRPEGSVSTLKIQRTERGDSAVYLCASSFGLAGGDTQYFGPGTRLTVL.

In this sample, this clone turned up once. In the same sample, other DNA sequences code for this CDR3. The rearrangement joins TRBV28 to TRBJ2-7; D is undetermined. The germline V gene encodes CDR1 MDHEN and CDR2 SYDVKM. The CDR3 has 15 amino acids. V shed 2 bases and J shed 1 base, with 12 bases lying between them. CDR3 in amino acids: CASSLLPDTSYEQYF. CDR3 coding DNA: TGTGCCAGCAGTTTACTTCCCGACACGTCCTACGAGCAGTACTTC. The full variable domain, in which reference TRBV28 and TRBJ2-7 provide the parts outside the CDR3, is DVKVTQSSRYLVKRTGEKVFLECVQDMDHENMFWYRQDPGLGLRLIYFSYDVKMKEKGDIPEGYSVSREKKERFSLILESASTNQTSMYLCASSLLPDTSYEQYFGPGTRLTVT.

This sequence joins TRBV2 and TRBJ1-5, with D uncertain. This CDR3 contains 14 residues. Germline assignment: CDR1 SNHLY and CDR2 FYNNEI. Trimming removed 3 bases from V and 5 bases from J, with 11 bases in between. The CDR3 loop reads CASSEYREDQPQHF. Written as DNA, the CDR3 is TGTGCCAGCAGTGAGTATAGGGAGGATCAGCCCCAGCATTTT.

V gene TRBV28 combines with J gene TRBJ1-5; D is uncertain. The CDR3 contains 12 residues. The V gene's germline CDR1 is MDHEN and CDR2 SYDVKM. V lost 6 bases, J lost 0 bases, and 3 bases lay in between. CDR3 loop: CASRDSNQPQHF. The CDR3 DNA sequence: TGTGCCAGCAGGGATAGCAATCAGCCCCAGCATTTT. Supplemented by reference TRBV28 and TRBJ1-5, the full variable domain reads DVKVTQSSRYLVKRTGEKVFLECVQDMDHENMFWYRQDPGLGLRLIYFSYDVKMKEKGDIPEGYSVSREKKERFSLILESASTNQTSMYLCASRDSNQPQHFGDGTRLSIL.

This chain connects TRBV11-2 to TRBJ2-7; D uncertain. Germline assignment: CDR1 SGHAT and CDR2 FQNNGV. This CDR3 spans 15 amino acids. V gave up 5 bases and J gave up 5 bases, with 19 bases separating them. This chain's CDR3 is CASSPPSTRPHEQYF. CDR3 coding DNA: TGTGCCAGCAGCCCTCCTTCAACCCGGCCCCACGAGCAGTACTTC.